One and the same sample provided the 25 T cell receptor beta chains below, sequenced in a study of cytomegalovirus exposure and HLA in healthy donors. Vbeta (60) and Jbeta (13) primers were used in the PCR. Assay: immunoSEQ multiplex PCR; the TCRdb copy retains only in-frame clones and omits some. This sample carries 150,000 to 200,000 clones, about four fifths of them seen once, and the ten largest clones take approximately 5.4%. The material sequenced was PBMCs. The receptors here all came from a woman under 40 in good health and CMV-seropositive.

This clone has just a few counts. This chain joins TRBV7-3 and TRBJ2-7; maybe TRBD1 (6 bases). The length of the CDR3 is 18 residues. The V gene's germline CDR1 is SGHTA and CDR2 FQGTGA. V was pared by 5 bases and J by 1 base, with 24 bases between. The CDR3 bases are TGTGCCAGCAGCCCGTTGGACAGCCTCCACTTAAGTTCCTACGAGCAGTACTTC. It yields the protein CASSPLDSLHLSSYEQYF.

This clone was seen just once. J is TRBJ2-3 and V is TRBV10-3; 10 bases are shared with TRBD2. The CDR3 runs 15 residues. From germline, CDR1 is ENHRY and CDR2 SYGVKD. V lost 5 bases to trimming and J lost 1 base; unmatched junction nucleotides: 3. CDR3 nucleotides: TGTGCCATCAGTACCGGGACTAGCGGCACAGATACGCAGTATTTT. Its translation: CAISTGTSGTDTQYF.

This clone was counted between two and nine times. J is TRBJ1-6 and V is TRBV6-4, with a weak D call TRBD1 (6 bases). Between the trimmed V and J ends, which lost 6 bases and 7 bases, there was a span of 16 bases. The CDR3 extends over 15 amino acids. CDR1 is MRHNA, CDR2 SNTAGT, per germline. The CDR3 spells CASSEGVGANSPLHF. As DNA, the CDR3 is TGTGCCAGCAGCGAGGGGGTGGGGGCGAATTCACCCCTCCACTTT.

This sequence joins TRBV11-2 and TRBJ1-6; TRBD1 agrees at 8 bases. Looked up from germline, CDR1 is SGHAT and CDR2 is FQNNGV. J was trimmed by 14 bases and V by 5 bases; bases with no gene match: 14. The CDR3 is made up of 15 amino acids. CDR3 in DNA: TGTGCCAGCAGCGCGGCGGCAGGGGGCCTCTCTGCCCTCCACTTT. Protein: CASSAAAGGLSALHF.

V is TRBV19 and J is TRBJ1-2; D remains ambiguous. CDR1 is LNHDA and CDR2 is SQIVND in the germline V gene (reference sequence). The CDR3 contains 13 residues. Trimming cost V 0 bases and J 8 bases, with 10 bases left between them. The CDR3 DNA is TGTGCCAGTAGTATAGAGTCAGGTGGCGGCTACACCTTC. Its translation: CASSIESGGGYTF. The variable domain in full, completed from reference TRBV19 and TRBJ1-2, reads DGGITQSPKYLFRKEGQNVTLSCEQNLNHDAMYWYRQDPGQGLRLIYYSQIVNDFQKGDIAEGYSVSREKKESFPLTVTSAQKNPTAFYLCASSIESGGGYTFGSGTRLTVV.

This chain joins TRBV2 and TRBJ2-3; the match to TRBD2 covers 12 bases. Germline lookup yields CDR1 SNHLY and CDR2 FYNNEI. CDR3 size: 16 residues. The trim removed 3 bases at V and 3 bases at J, leaving 4 bases unmatched. For the CDR3, the DNA is TGTGCCAGCAGTGATCTAGCGGGGGGGCGAACAGATACGCAGTATTTT. Translated: CASSDLAGGRTDTQYF.

The chain combines TRBV2 with TRBJ1-2, with 8 bases identical to TRBD1. The trim removed 5 bases at V and 3 bases at J, leaving 5 bases unmatched. The CDR3 has 14 amino acids. Looked up from germline, CDR1 is SNHLY and CDR2 is FYNNEI. CDR3 nucleotides: TGTGCCAGCAGTTACCTACAGGGGGACTATGGCTACACCTTC. It is translated as CASSYLQGDYGYTF. Complete variable domain (other parts from reference TRBV2 and TRBJ1-2): EPEVTQTPSHQVTQMGQEVILRCVPISNHLYFYWYRQILGQKVEFLVSFYNNEISEKSEIFDDQFSVERPDGSNFTLKIRSTKLEDSAMYFCASSYLQGDYGYTFGSGTRLTVV.

The CDR3 DNA sequence: TGTGCCAGCAGTGGGGGTAGGACAGACCACACTGAAGCTTTCTTT. Protein product: CASSGGRTDHTEAFF. The J gene is TRBJ1-1, the V gene TRBV6-1, with D perhaps TRBD1 (6 bases). From germline, CDR1 is MNHNS and CDR2 SASEGT. Trimming took off 4 bases at V and 3 bases at J, with 15 bases between the two ends. The CDR3 is 15 amino acids.

The chain uses TRBV6-5 and TRBJ1-2; unclear D gene. The germline V and J ends were trimmed by 5 bases and 4 bases, with 14 bases remaining between them. Germline V gives CDR1 MNHEY, CDR2 SVGAGI. This CDR3 has 14 amino acids. The CDR3 is CASSELPAGYGYTF. The CDR3 nucleotides are TGTGCCAGCAGTGAACTTCCTGCCGGCTATGGCTACACCTTC.

This clone was picked up one time. This rearrangement joins TRBV14 to TRBJ2-7, with D hard to call. The CDR3 length is 13 residues. CDR1 is SGHDN and CDR2 is FVKESK in the germline V gene. Trimming shortened V by 0 bases and J by 3 bases, and 6 bases separated the two germline ends. The CDR3 DNA follows: TGTGCCAGCAGCCAAGAGTGGAGCTACGAGCAGTACTTC. It yields the protein CASSQEWSYEQYF.

The genes are TRBV9 and TRBJ2-1; 7 bases line up with TRBD1. The CDR3 loop spans 17 amino acids. J lost 6 bases, V lost 2 bases, and 14 bases had no gene match. CDR1 and CDR2 from the germline V gene are SGDLS and YYNGEE. The CDR3 sequence: CASSVRDRERSSNEQFF. Written as DNA, the CDR3 is TGTGCCAGCAGCGTCCGCGACAGGGAACGTAGTAGCAATGAGCAGTTCTTC.

The chain couples TRBV5-3 to TRBJ1-2; no definite D call. TRBV5-3 is treated as an ORF (open reading frame) with a function not yet certain. This CDR3 spans 14 amino acids. Trimming stripped 2 bases from V and 2 bases from J, with 10 bases between. In DNA form, the CDR3 reads TGTGCCAGAAGCTTCGACGGAGCCAACTATGGCTACACCTTC. Translation: CARSFDGANYGYTF.

The chain couples TRBV2 to TRBJ1-5, with 8 nucleotides matching TRBD1. This CDR3 comprises 14 residues. CDR1 is SNHLY, CDR2 FYNNEI, per germline. J was trimmed by 3 bases and V by 6 bases; bases with no gene match: 4. As DNA, the CDR3 is TGTGCCAGCAGGAGGGGACAGGACAATCAGCCCCAGCATTTT. Its translation is CASRRGQDNQPQHF. The complete variable domain, with remaining parts taken from reference TRBV2 and TRBJ1-5, reads EPEVTQTPSHQVTQMGQEVILRCVPISNHLYFYWYRQILGQKVEFLVSFYNNEISEKSEIFDDQFSVERPDGSNFTLKIRSTKLEDSAMYFCASRRGQDNQPQHFGDGTRLSIL.

This rearrangement joins TRBV27 to TRBJ1-1; D uncertain. CDR3 length: 12 amino acids. Germline V gene lookup returns CDR1 MNHEY and CDR2 SMNVEV (reference sequence). Trimming removed 3 bases at V and 5 bases at J, with 7 bases between. This CDR3 reads CASSFRGTEAFF. The CDR3 DNA reads as TGTGCCAGCAGTTTTCGAGGGACTGAAGCTTTCTTT.

CDR3 DNA: TGTGCCAGCAGGCGAGGCGGGTCGGGTGCTCATGGCTACACCTTC. Protein sequence: CASRRGGSGAHGYTF. The V and J genes are TRBV27 and TRBJ1-2; unclear D gene. This CDR3 spans 15 amino acids. V was clipped by 6 bases and J by 6 bases, with 20 bases between them. Germline loops: CDR1 MNHEY, CDR2 SMNVEV (reference sequence).

CDR3 amino acids: CASMELAKNIQYF. CDR3 DNA sequence: TGTGCCAGCATGGAGTTAGCCAAAAACATTCAGTACTTC. The V and J genes are TRBV7-9 and TRBJ2-4; D is unresolved. The CDR3 has 13 residues. V dropped 7 bases and J dropped 0 bases, with 7 bases sitting between them. CDR1 and CDR2 from the germline V gene are SEHNR and FQNEAQ (reference sequence).

This chain uses TRBV27 with TRBJ2-7, with 9 bases aligning to TRBD1. Germline CDR1 is MNHEY and CDR2 is SMNVEV (reference sequence). The CDR3 extends over 12 amino acids. With 8 bases clipped from V and 6 bases from J, the junction kept 5 bases outside the gene matches. The CDR3 coding sequence is TGTGCCAGCTCCGGGACAGGGTTCGAGCAGTACTTC. Amino acids: CASSGTGFEQYF.

V is TRBV7-2 and J is TRBJ2-3; no reliable D call. The V and J ends lost 6 bases and 6 bases respectively, with 13 bases between them. The CDR3 is made up of 13 amino acids. Germline CDR1 and CDR2: SGHTA and FQGNSA. In DNA form, the CDR3 reads TGTGCCAGCAGTTCCTTTTCGGGTGATACGCAGTATTTT. Translation gives CASSSFSGDTQYF.

V is TRBV11-2 and J is TRBJ2-7; D ambiguous. Germline assignment: CDR1 SGHAT and CDR2 FQNNGV. Trimming cost V 5 bases and J 3 bases, with 5 bases left between them. This CDR3 spans 11 amino acids. CDR3: CASSPYYEQYF. In DNA, the CDR3 is TGTGCCAGCAGCCCGTACTACGAGCAGTACTTC. Full variable domain (remainder filled in from reference TRBV11-2 and TRBJ2-7): EAGVAQSPRYKIIEKRQSVAFWCNPISGHATLYWYQQILGQGPKLLIQFQNNGVVDDSQLPKDRFSAERLKGVDSTLKIQPAKLEDSAVYLCASSPYYEQYFGPGTRLTVT.

This clone was seen a few times. J is TRBJ2-5 and V is TRBV7-2, with TRBD2 identical over 12 bases. This CDR3 comprises 15 residues. CDR1 and CDR2 (germline): SGHTA, FQGNSA. The V gene end was trimmed by 4 bases and the J gene end by 5 bases; junction bases not matched to a gene: 5. This CDR3 reads CASSSLAGGVETQYF. CDR3 sequence (DNA): TGTGCCAGCAGCTCCCTAGCGGGGGGGGTGGAGACCCAGTACTTC.

A single count supports this clone. The chain combines TRBV18 with TRBJ1-4; unclear D gene. Germline V gene sequence: CDR1 KGHSH, CDR2 LQKENI. The length of the CDR3 is 15 residues. V was clipped by 0 bases and J by 3 bases, with 8 bases between them. DNA of the CDR3: TGTGCCAGCTCACCACCGGCGGAAGCTAATGAAAAACTGTTTTTT. Translated: CASSPPAEANEKLFF.

The chain is built from TRBV27 and TRBJ2-2; tentatively, D is TRBD1 (6 bases). Germline V gene sequence: CDR1 MNHEY, CDR2 SMNVEV (reference sequence). CDR3 size: 18 residues. Trimming removed 4 bases from V and 0 bases from J, with 18 bases in between. CDR3 amino acids: CASSWTALGLANTGELFF. CDR3 nucleotide sequence: TGTGCCAGCAGTTGGACAGCCCTGGGCCTCGCGAACACCGGGGAGCTGTTTTTT.

J is TRBJ1-2 and V is TRBV6-5; weak D call: TRBD1 (6 bases). Trimming shortened V by 5 bases and J by 1 base, and 8 bases separated the two germline ends. The CDR3 contains 13 residues. In germline, CDR1 is MNHEY, CDR2 SVGAGI. DNA for the CDR3: TGTGCCAGCAGTCGGACAGATAACTATGGCTACACCTTC. Amino acids: CASSRTDNYGYTF.

DNA for the CDR3: TGTGCCAGCAGCTTCCGTCCGACAGGGATGGGCAATGAGCAGTTCTTC. This translates into CASSFRPTGMGNEQFF. The chain has TRBV7-3 and TRBJ2-1; 7 bases fit TRBD1. From germline, CDR1 is SGHTA and CDR2 FQGTGA. Trimming removed 3 bases from V and 6 bases from J; junction bases left unmatched: 11. The CDR3 loop spans 16 amino acids.

The rearrangement links TRBV6-5 to TRBJ1-4; D is unresolved. The CDR3 loop spans 13 amino acids. Germline V gene lookup returns CDR1 MNHEY and CDR2 SVGAGI. Trimming stripped 6 bases from V and 8 bases from J, with 13 bases between. The CDR3 loop reads CASSPRTGEKLFF. The CDR3 coding sequence is TGTGCCAGCAGCCCACGGACGGGAGAAAAACTGTTTTTT.